Presented here are 8 T cell receptor beta chains from one specimen sequenced in a study of breast tumors, draining lymph nodes, adjacent tissues. Samples came from axillary lymph nodes draining the breast cancer. In TCRdb, the multiplex PCR reads were re-called with MiXCR into one record per CDR3 protein. The profile shows approximately 170,000 distinct CDR3 sequences, approximately 30% of them singletons. The sequenced material came from axillary lymph node tissue. These receptor sequences come from a female donor with breast cancer. Some clones in this sample may be carry-over from other donors' samples.

The genes are TRBV24-1 and TRBJ2-7; 14 bases are a match to TRBD2. The CDR3 has 18 residues. Germline CDR1 is KGHDR and CDR2 is SFDVKD. Trimming at V came to 5 bases and at J to 3 bases, leaving 11 bases not matched to a gene. CDR3 in amino acids: CATSVNSGTSGSNYEQYF. Written as DNA, the CDR3 is TGTGCCACCAGTGTTAACTCCGGGACTAGCGGGAGCAACTACGAGCAGTACTTC.

Turning to this clonotype: A clone one base away is much larger, so this may be a read error. The rearrangement links TRBV20-1 to TRBJ2-7, with D maybe TRBD1 (5 bases). The V gene lost 5 bases and the J gene lost 9 bases, with 20 bases spanning the gap. The CDR3 is 13 residues long. Germline CDR1 reads DFQATT; CDR2 reads SNEGSKA (reference sequence). The CDR3 sequence is CSAVAGYLRAQYF. The CDR3 DNA follows: TGCAGTGCTGTCGCAGGGTACCTTCGAGCGCAGTACTTC.

Details on this clonotype: One end of the junction varies from germline; a read error may be responsible. The chain has TRBV4-1 and TRBJ2-2; no clear D gene. Germline CDR1 MGHRA, CDR2 YSYEKL. This CDR3 is built from 14 residues. The CDR3 DNA sequence: TGTGCCTGCAGCGACAATTTTGGCACCGGAGAGCTGTTTTTT. Translated: CACSDNFGTGELFF.

This clonotype showed up just a few times. Its ends do not fully match the called genes, so a read error is possible. The V and J genes are TRBV6-5 and TRBJ2-7, with D perhaps TRBD1 (7 bases). The germline gives CDR1 MNHEY, CDR2 SVGAGI. CDR3 length: 16 residues. The CDR3 DNA is TGTGCCAGCAGTCACTCGAGCAGGGGGGCTCCCTACGAGCAGTACTTC. The encoded protein is CASSHSSRGAPYEQYF.

Remarks on this clonotype: A junction boundary mismatches the germline segment, possibly from a read error. V is TRBV7-9 and J is TRBJ1-2; the D gene is possibly TRBD1 (6 bases). The germline V gene encodes CDR1 SEHNR and CDR2 FQNEAQ (reference sequence). This CDR3 contains 15 residues. The CDR3 spells CASSPDRSPDMGYPF. The CDR3 DNA reads TGTGCCAGCAGCCCTGACAGGTCCCCGGATATGGGCTACCCCTTC.

A word on this clonotype: It may be a read error: a sequence one base away is much more abundant. This chain connects TRBV20-1 to TRBJ1-3; no clear D. The CDR3 runs to 14 residues. CDR1 and CDR2 (germline): DFQATT, SNEGSKA (reference sequence). DNA for the CDR3: TGCAGTGCTAGAGAACGGAGCTCTGGAAACACCATGTATTTT. It is translated as CSARERSSGNTMYF.

This clonotype has at least ten counts. The chain combines TRBV2 with TRBJ2-3, with TRBD2 matching 8 bases. V shed 6 bases and J 2 bases; nucleotides not matched to a gene: 7. Germline V lookup: CDR1 SNHLY, CDR2 FYNNEI. The CDR3 covers 15 residues. The DNA of the CDR3 is TGTGCCAGCAGGCAGCGGGAGCTGATCACAGATACGCAGTATTTT. It specifies CASRQRELITDTQYF.

This clonotype was seen ten or more times. The chain uses TRBV19 and TRBJ2-3; tentatively, D is TRBD1 or TRBD2 (5 bases each). This CDR3 region has 15 residues. The ends were cut back, 5 bases at V and 2 bases at J, with 14 bases in the middle. Per the germline V gene, CDR1 is LNHDA and CDR2 is SQIVND (reference sequence). CDR3 in amino acids: CASSDRGELTDTQYF. The DNA of the CDR3 is TGTGCCAGTAGTGATAGAGGGGAGCTCACAGATACGCAGTATTTT.